This T cell receptor (beta chain) was recovered during a study of T cell responses to AZD1222 COVID-19 vaccine. Study-wide background: Pooling was applied to second doses at about 4 or about 12 weeks.

The CDR3 is 15 residues long. The germline gives CDR1 MDHEN, CDR2 SYDVKM. The V end lost 7 bases, the J end lost 4 bases, and 16 bases lay between the germline ends. Clones were sequenced by immunoSEQ multiplex PCR, and TCRdb holds only the in-frame ones, with some missing. The sample has approximately 160,000 clones; 75% to 95% are singletons. Study outcomes and limitations: The study found Spike-specific TCR breadth and depth rose after two AZD1222 doses. Repertoire sampling happened only post peak T cell response. Donors skewed white British and female; clonal diversity was possibly underestimated.

In regard to this clone: Its antigen remains unidentified.

The chain uses TRBV28 and TRBJ2-2; D is possibly TRBD1 (6 bases). The clonotype comes from an adult in good health. Specimen: peripheral blood, collected on day 0 of AZD1222 vaccination. This chain's CDR3 is CASKGGAVSTGELFF. CDR3 bases: TGTGCCAGCAAAGGGGGAGCGGTGAGCACCGGGGAGCTGTTTTTT.